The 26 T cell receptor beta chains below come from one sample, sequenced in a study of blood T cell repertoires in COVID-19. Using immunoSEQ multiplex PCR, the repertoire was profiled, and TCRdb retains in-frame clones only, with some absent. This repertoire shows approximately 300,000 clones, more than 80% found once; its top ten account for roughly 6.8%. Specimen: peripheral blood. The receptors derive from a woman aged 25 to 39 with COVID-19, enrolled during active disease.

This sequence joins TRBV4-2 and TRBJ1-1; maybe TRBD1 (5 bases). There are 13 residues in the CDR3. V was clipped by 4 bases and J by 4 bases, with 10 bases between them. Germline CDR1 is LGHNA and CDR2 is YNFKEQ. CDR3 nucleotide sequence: TGTGCCAGCAGCCTCACAGGCGGCACTGAAGCTTTCTTT. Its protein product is CASSLTGGTEAFF.

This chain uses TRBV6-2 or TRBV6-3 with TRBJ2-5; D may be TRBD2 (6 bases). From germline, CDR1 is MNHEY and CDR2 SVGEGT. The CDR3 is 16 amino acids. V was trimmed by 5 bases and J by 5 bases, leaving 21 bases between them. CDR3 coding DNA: TGTGCCAGCAGTCTTCGCCTACCTCGGGGGTTTGAGACCCAGTACTTC. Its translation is CASSLRLPRGFETQYF.

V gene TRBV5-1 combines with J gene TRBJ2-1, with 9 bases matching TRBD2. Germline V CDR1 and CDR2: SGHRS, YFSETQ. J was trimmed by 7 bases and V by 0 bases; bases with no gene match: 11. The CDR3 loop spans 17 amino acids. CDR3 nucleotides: TGCGCCAGCAGCTTGGGAAGAGCGGGAGGCCCGGGAAATGAGCAGTTCTTC. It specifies CASSLGRAGGPGNEQFF. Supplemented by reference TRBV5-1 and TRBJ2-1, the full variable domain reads KAGVTQTPRYLIKTRGQQVTLSCSPISGHRSVSWYQQTPGQGLQFLFEYFSETQRNKGNFPGRFSGRQFSNSRSEMNVSTLELGDSALYLCASSLGRAGGPGNEQFFGPGTRLTVL.

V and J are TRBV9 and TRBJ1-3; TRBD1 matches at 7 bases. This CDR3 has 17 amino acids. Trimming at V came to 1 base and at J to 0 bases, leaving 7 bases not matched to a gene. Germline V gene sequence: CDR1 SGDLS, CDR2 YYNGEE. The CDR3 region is CASSVFQAGGSGNTIYF. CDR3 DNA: TGTGCCAGCAGCGTATTTCAAGCAGGGGGCTCTGGAAACACCATATATTTT. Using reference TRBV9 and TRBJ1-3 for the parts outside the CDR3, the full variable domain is DSGVTQTPKHLITATGQRVTLRCSPRSGDLSVYWYQQSLDQGLQFLIQYYNGEERAKGNILERFSAQQFPDLHSELNLSSLELGDSALYFCASSVFQAGGSGNTIYFGEGSWLTVV.

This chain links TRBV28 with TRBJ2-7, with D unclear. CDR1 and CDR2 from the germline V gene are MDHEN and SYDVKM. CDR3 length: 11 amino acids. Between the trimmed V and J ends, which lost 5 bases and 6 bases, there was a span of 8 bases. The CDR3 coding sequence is TGTGCCAGCAGTATAAACAGCGAGCAGTACTTC. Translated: CASSINSEQYF.

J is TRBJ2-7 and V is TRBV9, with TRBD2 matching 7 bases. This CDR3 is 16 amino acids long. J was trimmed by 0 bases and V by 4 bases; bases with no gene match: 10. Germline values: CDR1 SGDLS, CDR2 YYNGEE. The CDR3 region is CASSSSGTTFSYEQYF. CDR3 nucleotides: TGTGCCAGCAGCTCCTCCGGGACTACTTTCTCCTACGAGCAGTACTTC.

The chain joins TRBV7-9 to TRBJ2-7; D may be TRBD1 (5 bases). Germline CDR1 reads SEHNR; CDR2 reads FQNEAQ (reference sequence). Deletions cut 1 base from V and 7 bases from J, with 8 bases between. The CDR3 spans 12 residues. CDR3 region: CASSLGTNEQYF. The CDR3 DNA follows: TGTGCCAGCAGCTTAGGGACAAATGAGCAGTACTTC.

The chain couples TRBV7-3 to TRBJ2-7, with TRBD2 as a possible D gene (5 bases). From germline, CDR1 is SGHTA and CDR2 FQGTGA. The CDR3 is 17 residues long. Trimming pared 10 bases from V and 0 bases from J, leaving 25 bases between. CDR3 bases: TGTGCCACCCCGCCCACGGGGATTAGCGAGAGCTCCTACGAGCAGTACTTC. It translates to CATPPTGISESSYEQYF. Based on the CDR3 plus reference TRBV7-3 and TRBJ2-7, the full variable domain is GAGVSQTPSNKVTEKGKYVELRCDPISGHTALYWYRQSLGQGPEFLIYFQGTGAADDSGLPNDRFFAVRPEGSVSTLKIQRTERGDSAVYLCATPPTGISESSYEQYFGPGTRLTVT.

The CDR3 loop is CASSSNQGALGYTF. The CDR3 DNA sequence: TGTGCCAGCAGCTCAAACCAGGGGGCGCTTGGCTACACCTTC. The chain joins TRBV6-5 to TRBJ1-2; 8 bases align to TRBD1. This CDR3 contains 14 residues. Germline V gene data show CDR1 as MNHEY and CDR2 as SVGAGI. The V gene end was trimmed by 6 bases and the J gene end by 7 bases; junction bases not matched to a gene: 10.

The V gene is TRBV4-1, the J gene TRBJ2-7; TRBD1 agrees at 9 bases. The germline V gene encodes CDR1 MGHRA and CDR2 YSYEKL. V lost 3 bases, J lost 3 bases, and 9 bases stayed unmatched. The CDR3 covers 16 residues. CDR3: CASSHAPGQGRYEQYF. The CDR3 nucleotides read TGCGCCAGCAGCCATGCACCGGGACAGGGACGCTACGAGCAGTACTTC.

The CDR3 nucleotides read TGCGCCAGCAGCCAAGGGGGAGGGGGTGTCTCTGGGGCCAACGTCCTGACTTTC. This sequence encodes CASSQGGGGVSGANVLTF. This chain links TRBV4-1 with TRBJ2-6; tentatively, D is TRBD2 (7 bases). The V end was cut by 1 base, the J end by 0 bases, with 13 bases between. The CDR3 sequence is 18 residues long. Per germline, CDR1 MGHRA and CDR2 YSYEKL.

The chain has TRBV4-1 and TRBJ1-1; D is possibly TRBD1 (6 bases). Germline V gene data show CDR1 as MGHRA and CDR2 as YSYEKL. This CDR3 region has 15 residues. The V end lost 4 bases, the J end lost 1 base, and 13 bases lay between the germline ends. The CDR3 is CASSLTGQQNTEAFF. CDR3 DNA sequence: TGCGCCAGCAGCCTTACTGGACAGCAGAACACTGAAGCTTTCTTT.

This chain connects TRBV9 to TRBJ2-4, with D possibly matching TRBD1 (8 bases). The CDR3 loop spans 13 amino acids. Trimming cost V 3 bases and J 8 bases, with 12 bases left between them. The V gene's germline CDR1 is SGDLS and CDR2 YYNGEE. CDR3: CASSAQGGDIQYF. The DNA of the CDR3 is TGTGCCAGCAGCGCACAGGGGGGGGACATTCAGTACTTC.

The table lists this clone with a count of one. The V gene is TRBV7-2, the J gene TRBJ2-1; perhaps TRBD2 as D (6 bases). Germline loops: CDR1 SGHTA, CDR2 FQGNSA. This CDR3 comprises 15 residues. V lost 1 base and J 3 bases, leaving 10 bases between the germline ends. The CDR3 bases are TGTGCCAGCAGCTTAGGGCTAGCGAACTACAATGAGCAGTTCTTC. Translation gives CASSLGLANYNEQFF.

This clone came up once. The CDR3 protein is CASSLGQGVFGADTQYF. CDR3 nucleotide sequence: TGCGCCAGCAGTCTTGGACAGGGAGTGTTTGGAGCAGATACGCAGTATTTT. The chain employs TRBV10-1 and TRBJ2-3; TRBD1 matches at 8 bases. Germline lookup yields CDR1 WNHNN and CDR2 SYGVQD (reference sequence). The V segment lost 5 bases and the J segment 4 bases; nucleotides outside the gene matches: 14. The CDR3 has 17 residues.

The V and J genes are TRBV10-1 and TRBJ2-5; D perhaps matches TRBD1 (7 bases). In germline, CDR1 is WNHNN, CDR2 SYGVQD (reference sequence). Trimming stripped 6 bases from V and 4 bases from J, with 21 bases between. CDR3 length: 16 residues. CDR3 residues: CASSAGTDRPRETQYF. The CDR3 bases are TGCGCCAGCAGCGCGGGGACAGATCGGCCTAGAGAGACCCAGTACTTC.

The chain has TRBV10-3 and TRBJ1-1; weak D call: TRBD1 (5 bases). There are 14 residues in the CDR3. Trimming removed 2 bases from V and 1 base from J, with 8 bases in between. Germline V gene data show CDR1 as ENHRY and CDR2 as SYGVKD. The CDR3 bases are TGTGCCATCAGTGAGAATAGGGGGAACACTGAAGCTTTCTTT. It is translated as CAISENRGNTEAFF.

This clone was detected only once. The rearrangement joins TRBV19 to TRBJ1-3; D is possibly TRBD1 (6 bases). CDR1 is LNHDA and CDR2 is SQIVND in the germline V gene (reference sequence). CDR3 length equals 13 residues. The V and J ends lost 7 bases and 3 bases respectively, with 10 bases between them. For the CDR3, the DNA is TGTGCCAGTATGAGGACAGTTGGAAACACCATATATTTT. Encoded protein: CASMRTVGNTIYF. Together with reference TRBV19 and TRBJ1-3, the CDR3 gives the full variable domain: DGGITQSPKYLFRKEGQNVTLSCEQNLNHDAMYWYRQDPGQGLRLIYYSQIVNDFQKGDIAEGYSVSREKKESFPLTVTSAQKNPTAFYLCASMRTVGNTIYFGEGSWLTVV.

CDR3 DNA: TGTGCCAGCAGCCCGACGACAGGGGGAGTTCGCGTCGAGCAGTACTTC. Its protein product is CASSPTTGGVRVEQYF. The chain links TRBV11-1 to TRBJ2-7; 9 bases align to TRBD1. V was clipped by 5 bases and J by 6 bases; unmatched bases: 14. CDR1 is SGHAT, CDR2 FQDESV, per germline (reference sequence). The CDR3 has 16 residues. Complete variable domain (other parts from reference TRBV11-1 and TRBJ2-7): EAEVAQSPRYKITEKSQAVAFWCDPISGHATLYWYRQILGQGPELLVQFQDESVVDDSQLPKDRFSAERLKGVDSTLKIQPAELGDSAMYLCASSPTTGGVRVEQYFGPGTRLTVT.

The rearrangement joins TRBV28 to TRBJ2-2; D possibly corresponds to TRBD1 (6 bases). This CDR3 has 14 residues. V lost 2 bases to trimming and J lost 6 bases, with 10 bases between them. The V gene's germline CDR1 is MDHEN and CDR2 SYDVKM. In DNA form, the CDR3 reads TGTGCCAGCAGTTTAACAGGGTGGGCCGGGGAGCTGTTTTTT. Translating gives CASSLTGWAGELFF.

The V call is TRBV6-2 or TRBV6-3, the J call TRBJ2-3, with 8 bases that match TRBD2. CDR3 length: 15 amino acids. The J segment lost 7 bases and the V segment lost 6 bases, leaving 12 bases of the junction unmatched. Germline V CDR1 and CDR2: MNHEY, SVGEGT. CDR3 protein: CASSLTSGPSYTQYF. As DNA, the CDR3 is TGTGCCAGCAGCCTAACTAGCGGCCCCTCATATACGCAGTATTTT.

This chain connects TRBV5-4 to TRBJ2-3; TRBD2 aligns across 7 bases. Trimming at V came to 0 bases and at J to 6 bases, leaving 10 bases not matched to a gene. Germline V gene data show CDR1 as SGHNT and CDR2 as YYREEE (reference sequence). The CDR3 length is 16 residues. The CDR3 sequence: CASSLASGYPGDTQYF. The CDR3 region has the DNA TGTGCCAGCAGCTTGGCTAGCGGATACCCGGGGGATACGCAGTATTTT.

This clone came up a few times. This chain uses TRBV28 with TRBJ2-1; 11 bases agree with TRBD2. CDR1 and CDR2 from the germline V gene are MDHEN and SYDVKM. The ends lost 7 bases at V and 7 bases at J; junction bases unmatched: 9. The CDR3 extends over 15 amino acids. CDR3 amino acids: CASIIPGLAANEQFF. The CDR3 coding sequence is TGTGCCAGCATTATACCGGGACTAGCGGCTAATGAGCAGTTCTTC.

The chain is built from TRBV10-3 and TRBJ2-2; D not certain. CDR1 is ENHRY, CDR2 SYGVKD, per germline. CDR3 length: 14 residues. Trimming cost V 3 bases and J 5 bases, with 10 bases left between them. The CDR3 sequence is CAISDPRRTGELFF. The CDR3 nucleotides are TGTGCCATCAGTGACCCCAGGCGTACCGGGGAGCTGTTTTTT.

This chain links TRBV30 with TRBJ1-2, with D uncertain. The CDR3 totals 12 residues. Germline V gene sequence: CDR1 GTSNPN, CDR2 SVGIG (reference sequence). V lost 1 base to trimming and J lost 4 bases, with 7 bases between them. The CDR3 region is CAWSDRSYGYTF. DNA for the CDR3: TGTGCCTGGAGTGACAGATCCTATGGCTACACCTTC.

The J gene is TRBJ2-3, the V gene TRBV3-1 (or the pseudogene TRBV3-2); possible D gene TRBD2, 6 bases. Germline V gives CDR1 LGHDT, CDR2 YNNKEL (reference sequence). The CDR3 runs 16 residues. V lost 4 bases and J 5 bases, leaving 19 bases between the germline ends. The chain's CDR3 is CASSPGTSPYVDTQYF. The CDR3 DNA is TGTGCCAGCAGCCCCGGGACTTCCCCGTACGTAGATACGCAGTATTTT.